There are many counts of the clone carrying this TCR beta chain. These data originate in a study of T cells in Graves' hyperthyroidism and ophthalmopathy. From RNA transcripts, TCR beta CDR3 regions were amplified. An initial round of RT-PCR targeting the TCR CDR3 relied on the HTBI primer set. TCRdb independently ran MiXCR on the multiplex PCR reads; one entry per CDR3 protein. Among about 380,000 distinct CDR3 sequences listed, about 13% were seen once. CDR3 length: 15 amino acids. Trimming pared 2 bases from V and 1 base from J, leaving 11 bases between. The sequenced material came from blood. The TCR sequence derives from a man younger than 40 with Graves' hyperthyroidism that later progressed to Graves' ophthalmopathy. The chain has TRBV12-3 or TRBV12-4 and TRBJ2-5; D is uncertain. This chain's CDR3 is CASSLMAAFQETQYF. CDR3 sequence (DNA): TGTGCCAGCAGTTTAATGGCAGCTTTCCAAGAGACCCAGTACTTC.